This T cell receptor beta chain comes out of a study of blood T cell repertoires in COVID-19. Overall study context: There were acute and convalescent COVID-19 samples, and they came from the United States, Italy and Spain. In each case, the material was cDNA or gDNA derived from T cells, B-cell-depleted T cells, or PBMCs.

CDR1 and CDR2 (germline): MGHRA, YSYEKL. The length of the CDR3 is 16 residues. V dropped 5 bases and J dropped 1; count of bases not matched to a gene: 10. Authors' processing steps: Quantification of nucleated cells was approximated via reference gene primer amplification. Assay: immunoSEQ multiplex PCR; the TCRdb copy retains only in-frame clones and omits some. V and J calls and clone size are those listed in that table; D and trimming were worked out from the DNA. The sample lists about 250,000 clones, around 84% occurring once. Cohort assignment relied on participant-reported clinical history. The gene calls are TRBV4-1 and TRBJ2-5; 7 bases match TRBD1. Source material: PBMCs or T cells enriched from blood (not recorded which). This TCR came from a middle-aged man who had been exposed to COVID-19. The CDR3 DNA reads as TGCGCCAGCAGCGCGACAGGGTCTTGGAGCCAAGAGACCCAGTACTTC. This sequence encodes CASSATGSWSQETQYF.